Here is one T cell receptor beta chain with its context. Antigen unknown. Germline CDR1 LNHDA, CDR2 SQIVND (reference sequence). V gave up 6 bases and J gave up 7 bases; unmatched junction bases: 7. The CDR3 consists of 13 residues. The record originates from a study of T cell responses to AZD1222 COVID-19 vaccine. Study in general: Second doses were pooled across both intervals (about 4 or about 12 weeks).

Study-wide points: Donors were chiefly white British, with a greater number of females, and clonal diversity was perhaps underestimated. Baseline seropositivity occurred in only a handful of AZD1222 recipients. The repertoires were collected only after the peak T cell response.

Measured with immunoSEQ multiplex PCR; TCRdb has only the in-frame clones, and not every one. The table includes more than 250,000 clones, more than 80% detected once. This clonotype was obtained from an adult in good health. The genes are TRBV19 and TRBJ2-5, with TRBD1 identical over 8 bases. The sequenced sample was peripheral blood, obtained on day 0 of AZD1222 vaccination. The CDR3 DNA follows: TGTGCCAGTAGGTTCTGGACAGGGAGGACCCAGTACTTC. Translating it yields CASRFWTGRTQYF. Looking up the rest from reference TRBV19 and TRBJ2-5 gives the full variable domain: DGGITQSPKYLFRKEGQNVTLSCEQNLNHDAMYWYRQDPGQGLRLIYYSQIVNDFQKGDIAEGYSVSREKKESFPLTVTSAQKNPTAFYLCASRFWTGRTQYFGPGTRLLVL.